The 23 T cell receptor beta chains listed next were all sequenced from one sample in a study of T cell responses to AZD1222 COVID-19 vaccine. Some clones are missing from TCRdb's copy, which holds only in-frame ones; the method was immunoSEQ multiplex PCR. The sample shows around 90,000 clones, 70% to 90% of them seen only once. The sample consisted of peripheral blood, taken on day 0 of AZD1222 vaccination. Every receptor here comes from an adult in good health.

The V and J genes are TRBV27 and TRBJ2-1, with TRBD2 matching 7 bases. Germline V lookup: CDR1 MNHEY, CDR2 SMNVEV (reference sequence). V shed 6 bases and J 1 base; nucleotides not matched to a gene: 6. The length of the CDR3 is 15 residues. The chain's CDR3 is CASSSSGLSYNEQFF. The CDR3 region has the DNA TGTGCCAGCAGCTCTAGCGGCCTATCCTACAATGAGCAGTTCTTC.

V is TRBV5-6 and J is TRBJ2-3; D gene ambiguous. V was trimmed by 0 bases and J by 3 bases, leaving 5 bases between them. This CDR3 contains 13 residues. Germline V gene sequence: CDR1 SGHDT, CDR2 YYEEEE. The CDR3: CASSLEPTDTQYF. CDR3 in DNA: TGTGCCAGCAGCTTGGAGCCGACAGATACGCAGTATTTT.

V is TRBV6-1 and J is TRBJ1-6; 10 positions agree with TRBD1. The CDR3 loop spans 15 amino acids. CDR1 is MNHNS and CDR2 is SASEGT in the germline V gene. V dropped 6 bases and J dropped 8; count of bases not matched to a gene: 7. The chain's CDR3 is CASRRQGAGDSPLHF. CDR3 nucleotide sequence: TGTGCCAGCAGAAGACAGGGGGCCGGGGATTCACCCCTCCACTTT.

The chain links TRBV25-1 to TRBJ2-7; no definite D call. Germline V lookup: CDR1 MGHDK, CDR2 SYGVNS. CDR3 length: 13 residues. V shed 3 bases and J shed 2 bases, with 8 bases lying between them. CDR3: CASSDGITYEQYF. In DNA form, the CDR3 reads TGTGCCAGCAGTGACGGCATCACCTACGAGCAGTACTTC.

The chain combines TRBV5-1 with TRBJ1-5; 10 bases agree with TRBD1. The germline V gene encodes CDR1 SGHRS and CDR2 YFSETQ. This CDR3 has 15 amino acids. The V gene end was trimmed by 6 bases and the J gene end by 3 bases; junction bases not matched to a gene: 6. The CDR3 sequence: CASTIGTGDNQPQHF. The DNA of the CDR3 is TGCGCCAGCACAATAGGGACAGGGGACAATCAGCCCCAGCATTTT. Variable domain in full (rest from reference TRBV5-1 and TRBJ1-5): KAGVTQTPRYLIKTRGQQVTLSCSPISGHRSVSWYQQTPGQGLQFLFEYFSETQRNKGNFPGRFSGRQFSNSRSEMNVSTLELGDSALYLCASTIGTGDNQPQHFGDGTRLSIL.

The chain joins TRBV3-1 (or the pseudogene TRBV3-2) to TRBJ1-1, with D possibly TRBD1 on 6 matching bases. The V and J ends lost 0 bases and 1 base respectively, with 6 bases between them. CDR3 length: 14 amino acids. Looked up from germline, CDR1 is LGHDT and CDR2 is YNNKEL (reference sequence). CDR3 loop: CASSQDRGNTEAFF. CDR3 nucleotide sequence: TGTGCCAGCAGCCAAGACAGGGGGAACACTGAAGCTTTCTTT.

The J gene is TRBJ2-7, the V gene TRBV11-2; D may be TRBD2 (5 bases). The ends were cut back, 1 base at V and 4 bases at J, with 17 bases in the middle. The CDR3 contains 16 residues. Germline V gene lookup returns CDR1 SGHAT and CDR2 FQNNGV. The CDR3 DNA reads TGTGCCAGCAGCTTAGTTTCCAAAGCGGCAAATTACGAGCAGTACTTC. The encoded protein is CASSLVSKAANYEQYF.

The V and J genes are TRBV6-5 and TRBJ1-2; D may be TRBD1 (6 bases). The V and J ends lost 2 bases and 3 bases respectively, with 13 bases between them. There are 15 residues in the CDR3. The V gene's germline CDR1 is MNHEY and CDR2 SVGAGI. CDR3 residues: CASSYAGETDYGYTF. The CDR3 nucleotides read TGTGCCAGCAGTTACGCAGGGGAGACCGACTATGGCTACACCTTC.

The DNA for the CDR3 is TGTGCCTGGAGTCCTAGAACACTGGGCAATGAGCAGTTCTTC. Encoded protein: CAWSPRTLGNEQFF. This chain uses TRBV30 with TRBJ2-1, with D unresolved. Trimming cost V 2 bases and J 6 bases, with 14 bases left between them. Germline CDR1 reads GTSNPN; CDR2 reads SVGIG (reference sequence). This CDR3 region has 14 residues.

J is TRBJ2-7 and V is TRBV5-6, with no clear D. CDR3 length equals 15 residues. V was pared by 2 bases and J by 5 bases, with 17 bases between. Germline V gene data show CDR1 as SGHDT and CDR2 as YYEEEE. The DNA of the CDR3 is TGTGCCAGCAGCTTTCGTCCCCTAGGCGTCGACGAGCAGTACTTC. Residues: CASSFRPLGVDEQYF.

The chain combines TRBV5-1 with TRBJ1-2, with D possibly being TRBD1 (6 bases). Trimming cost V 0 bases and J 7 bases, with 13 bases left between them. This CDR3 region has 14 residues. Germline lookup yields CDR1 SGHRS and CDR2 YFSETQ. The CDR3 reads CASSLVHRAGGYTF. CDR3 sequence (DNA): TGCGCCAGCAGCTTGGTACACAGGGCGGGTGGCTACACCTTC.

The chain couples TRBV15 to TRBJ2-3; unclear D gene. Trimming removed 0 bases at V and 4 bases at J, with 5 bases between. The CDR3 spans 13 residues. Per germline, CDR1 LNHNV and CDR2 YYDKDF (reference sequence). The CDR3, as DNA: TGTGCCACCAGCAGAGATCTAGCAGATACGCAGTATTTT. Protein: CATSRDLADTQYF.

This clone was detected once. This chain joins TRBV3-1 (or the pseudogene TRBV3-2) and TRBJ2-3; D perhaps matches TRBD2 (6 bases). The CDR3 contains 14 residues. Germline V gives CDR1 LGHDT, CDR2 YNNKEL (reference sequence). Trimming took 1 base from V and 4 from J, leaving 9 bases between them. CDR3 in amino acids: CASSQGWGADTQYF. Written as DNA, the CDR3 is TGTGCCAGCAGCCAAGGCTGGGGGGCAGATACGCAGTATTTT.

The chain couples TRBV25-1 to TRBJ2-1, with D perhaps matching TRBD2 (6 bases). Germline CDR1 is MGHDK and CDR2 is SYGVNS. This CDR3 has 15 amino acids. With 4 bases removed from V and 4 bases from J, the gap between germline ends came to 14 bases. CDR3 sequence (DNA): TGTGCCAGCAGTGGTGGCCCGGGACTTTACAATGAGCAGTTCTTC. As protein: CASSGGPGLYNEQFF. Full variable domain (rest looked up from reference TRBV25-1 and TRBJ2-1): EADIYQTPRYLVIGTGKKITLECSQTMGHDKMYWYQQDPGMELHLIHYSYGVNSTEKGDLSSESTVSRIRTEHFPLTLESARPSHTSQYLCASSGGPGLYNEQFFGPGTRLTVL.

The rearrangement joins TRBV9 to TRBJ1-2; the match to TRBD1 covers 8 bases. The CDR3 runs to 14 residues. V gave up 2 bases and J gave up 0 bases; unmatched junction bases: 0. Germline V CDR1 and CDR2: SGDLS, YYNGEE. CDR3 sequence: CASSVGQANYGYTF. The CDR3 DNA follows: TGTGCCAGCAGCGTGGGACAGGCTAACTATGGCTACACCTTC.

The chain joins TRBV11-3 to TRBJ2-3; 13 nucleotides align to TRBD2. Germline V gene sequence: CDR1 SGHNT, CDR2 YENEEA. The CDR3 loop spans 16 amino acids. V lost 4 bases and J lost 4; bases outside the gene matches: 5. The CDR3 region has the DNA TGTGCCAGCAGCTCGGGACTAGCGGGGAGTTCAGATACGCAGTATTTT. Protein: CASSSGLAGSSDTQYF.

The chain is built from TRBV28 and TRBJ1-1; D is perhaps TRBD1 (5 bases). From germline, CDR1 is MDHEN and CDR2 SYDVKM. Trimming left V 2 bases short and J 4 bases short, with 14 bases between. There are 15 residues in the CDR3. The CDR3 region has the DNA TGTGCCAGCAGTTTAACTGAAGGGAGGGGCACTGAAGCTTTCTTT. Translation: CASSLTEGRGTEAFF.

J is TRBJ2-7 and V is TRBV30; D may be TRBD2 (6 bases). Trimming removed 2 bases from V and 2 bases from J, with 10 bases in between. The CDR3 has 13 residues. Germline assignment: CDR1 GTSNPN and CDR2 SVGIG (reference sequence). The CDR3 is CAWSSLATYEQYF. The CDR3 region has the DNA TGTGCCTGGAGTTCGCTAGCGACCTACGAGCAGTACTTC.

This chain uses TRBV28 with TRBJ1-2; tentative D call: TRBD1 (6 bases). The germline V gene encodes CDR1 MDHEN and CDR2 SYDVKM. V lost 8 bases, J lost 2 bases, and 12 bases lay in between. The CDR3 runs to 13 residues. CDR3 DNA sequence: TGTGCCAGCGGCGGGGGGGCCAACTATGGCTACACCTTC. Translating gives CASGGGANYGYTF.

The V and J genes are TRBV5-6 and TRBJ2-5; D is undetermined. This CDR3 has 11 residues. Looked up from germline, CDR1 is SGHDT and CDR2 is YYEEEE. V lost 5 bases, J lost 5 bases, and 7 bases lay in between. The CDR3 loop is CASSFRETQYF. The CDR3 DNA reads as TGTGCCAGCAGTTTCCGGGAGACCCAGTACTTC.

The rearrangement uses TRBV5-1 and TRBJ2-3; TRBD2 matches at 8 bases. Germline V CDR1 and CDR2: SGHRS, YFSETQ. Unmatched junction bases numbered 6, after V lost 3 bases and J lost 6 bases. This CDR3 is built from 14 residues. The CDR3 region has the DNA TGCGCCAGCAGCTCCCGAAGCGGGGGTGATACGCAGTATTTT. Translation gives CASSSRSGGDTQYF.

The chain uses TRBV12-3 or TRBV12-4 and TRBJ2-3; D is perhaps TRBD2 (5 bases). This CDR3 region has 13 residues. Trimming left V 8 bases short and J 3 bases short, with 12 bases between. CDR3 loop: CASGPAATDTQYF. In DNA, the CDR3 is TGTGCCAGCGGGCCAGCGGCAACAGATACGCAGTATTTT.

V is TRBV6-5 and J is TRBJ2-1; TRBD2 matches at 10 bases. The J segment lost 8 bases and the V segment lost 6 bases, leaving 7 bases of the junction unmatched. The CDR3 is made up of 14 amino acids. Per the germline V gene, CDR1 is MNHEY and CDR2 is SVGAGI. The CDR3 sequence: CASRASGGLDEQFF. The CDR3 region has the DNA TGTGCCAGCAGGGCTAGCGGGGGCTTGGATGAGCAGTTCTTC.